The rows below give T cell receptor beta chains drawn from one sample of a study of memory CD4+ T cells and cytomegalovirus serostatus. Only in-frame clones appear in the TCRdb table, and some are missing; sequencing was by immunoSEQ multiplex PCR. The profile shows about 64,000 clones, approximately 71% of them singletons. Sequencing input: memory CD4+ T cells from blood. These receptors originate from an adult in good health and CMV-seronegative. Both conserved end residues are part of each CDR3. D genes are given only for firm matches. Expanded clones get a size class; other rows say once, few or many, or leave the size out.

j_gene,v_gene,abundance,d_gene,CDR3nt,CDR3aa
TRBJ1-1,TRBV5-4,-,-,TGTGCCAGCAGCTTGGGAGGGGTCGGGAACACTGAAGCTTTCTTT,CASSLGGVGNTEAFF
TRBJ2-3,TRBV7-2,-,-,TGTGCCAGCAGCTTAGTCTTAGTGGCGGATACGCAGTATTTT,CASSLVLVADTQYF
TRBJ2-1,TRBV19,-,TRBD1,TGTGCCAGTAGTACGACAGGGCCCAGCAGGCAGTTCTTC,CASSTTGPSRQFF
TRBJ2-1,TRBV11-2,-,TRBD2,TGTGCCAGCAGCCGCGTCCGGGAGGGTGAGCAGTTCTTC,CASSRVREGEQFF
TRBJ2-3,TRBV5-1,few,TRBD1,TGCGCCAGCAGCTCGACAGGGCCGGCAGATACGCAGTATTTT,CASSSTGPADTQYF
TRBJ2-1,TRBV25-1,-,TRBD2,TGTGCCAGCAGTGAATTGGGGACTAGCGGAGTTGAGCAGTTCTTC,CASSELGTSGVEQFF
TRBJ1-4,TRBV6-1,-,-,TGTGCCAGCAGGGAAAAAGAGGGTGGGTTTCGACTGTTTTTT,CASREKEGGFRLFF
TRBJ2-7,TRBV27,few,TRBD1,TGTGCCAGCAGTCCTAGGGACAGGGGAAACGAGCAGTACTTC,CASSPRDRGNEQYF
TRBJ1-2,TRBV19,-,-,TGTGCCAGTAGTATCCAGACAGGCCCCCTCTATGGCTACACCTTC,CASSIQTGPLYGYTF
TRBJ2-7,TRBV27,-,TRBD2,TGTGCCAGCGCCCTCGGACTAGCGGGAAACGAGCAGTACTTC,CASALGLAGNEQYF
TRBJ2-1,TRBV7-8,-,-,TGTGCCAGCAGCTTAGTCGGCGGGACCCTCAATGAGCAGTTCTTC,CASSLVGGTLNEQFF
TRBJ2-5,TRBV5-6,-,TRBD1,TGTGCCAGCAGCCCCGGGACAGGAGCGGGAGAGACCCAGTACTTC,CASSPGTGAGETQYF
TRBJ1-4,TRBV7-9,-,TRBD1,TGTGCCAGCAGCTTAAGAGGACAGGTGTCTGAAAAACTGTTTTTT,CASSLRGQVSEKLFF
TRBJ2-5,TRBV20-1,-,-,TGCAGTGCTGCCAGGGCGGAGACCCAGTACTTC,CSAARAETQYF